This TCR beta chain was recorded in a study of spatial heterogeneity in lung cancer. Study findings and constraints: Of the expanded TCRs, ubiquitous and regional counts tracked the counts of ubiquitous and regional nonsynonymous mutations, respectively. Counts of expanded intratumoral alpha and beta TCRs tracked tumor mutation counts.

This clonotype has a count of ten or more. Its antigen is not identified. Time point meaning: sample taken at primary tumor resection. The 65 or so donors had untreated early-stage non-small cell lung cancer. No cell sorting; template was whole RNA from tumor, lung tissue or PBMC. TCRdb re-called the 5' RACE reads with MiXCR, one entry per CDR3 protein. The table records about 8,000 distinct CDR3 sequences, over 7.5% of them present only once. V was pared by 3 bases and J by 6 bases, with 15 bases between. This CDR3 comprises 14 residues. Germline V gene sequence: CDR1 SEHNR, CDR2 FQNEAQ (reference sequence).

This chain connects TRBV7-9 to TRBJ2-7, with a tentative D call TRBD2 (6 bases). The sequencing here drew on lung tumor tissue, taken at surgery. The TCR sequence derives from a male donor with early-stage non-small cell lung cancer. The CDR3 here is CASSLDGLGGEQYF. The CDR3 DNA reads as TGTGCCAGCAGCTTGGACGGCCTGGGGGGCGAGCAGTACTTC.